The 9 T cell receptor beta chains below all came from one sample that was sequenced in a study of early T cells in non-severe SARS-CoV-2 infection. Using its own MiXCR run on the 5' RACE reads, TCRdb lists one record per CDR3 protein. The sample carries under 70,000 distinct CDR3 sequences, roughly 11% recorded once. Sequencing was carried out using whole blood. Receptors were obtained from an adult who was a healthcare worker with PCR-confirmed SARS-CoV-2 infection or an uninfected control (not recorded which).

Many counts were recorded for this clonotype. This sequence joins TRBV10-1 and TRBJ2-5; 8 positions match TRBD2. This CDR3 spans 15 amino acids. Trimming cost V 2 bases and J 1 base; bases outside gene matches: 3. The germline V gene has CDR1 WNHNN and CDR2 SYGVQD (reference sequence). The CDR3 coding sequence is TGCGCCAGCAGTGAGCGTCTAGCGGGCCAAGAGACCCAGTACTTC. This sequence encodes CASSERLAGQETQYF.

This clonotype was picked up many times. The chain is built from TRBV18 and TRBJ1-5; D gene unclear. The germline V gene has CDR1 KGHSH and CDR2 LQKENI. V was trimmed by 3 bases and J by 0 bases, leaving 12 bases between them. CDR3 length: 16 residues. CDR3 protein: CASSPIEFYSNQPQHF. CDR3 DNA sequence: TGTGCCAGCTCACCTATAGAGTTTTATAGCAATCAGCCCCAGCATTTT.

This clonotype was picked up many times. V gene TRBV27 combines with J gene TRBJ2-1; TRBD1 is a possible D gene (6 bases). The CDR3 extends over 14 amino acids. Between the trimmed V and J ends, which lost 7 bases and 0 bases, there was a span of 10 bases. The germline gives CDR1 MNHEY, CDR2 SMNVEV (reference sequence). CDR3 sequence: CASKQGSSYNEQFF. The CDR3 DNA reads TGTGCCAGCAAGCAGGGGAGCTCCTACAATGAGCAGTTCTTC.

In its sample, this clonotype was seen many times. This chain joins TRBV28 and TRBJ2-3; D uncertain. Germline V gene data show CDR1 as MDHEN and CDR2 as SYDVKM. The CDR3 contains 11 residues. The V gene lost 7 bases and the J gene lost 7 bases, with 9 bases spanning the gap. CDR3 in amino acids: CASTTQNTQYF. As DNA, the CDR3 is TGTGCCAGCACGACCCAGAATACGCAGTATTTT.

This clonotype appeared a single time. The junction does not match germline at one end; this may be a read error. The chain carries TRBV11-2 and TRBJ2-7; D is ambiguous. Germline V gene data show CDR1 as SGHAT and CDR2 as FQNNGV. There are 12 residues in the CDR3. CDR3: CASSTPAYEQYF. CDR3 nucleotide sequence: TGTGCCAGCAGTACACCAGCCTATGAGCAGTACTTC.

The chain uses TRBV19 and TRBJ2-2; TRBD1 matches at 7 bases. Trimming cost V 7 bases and J 2 bases; bases outside gene matches: 10. CDR1 and CDR2 (germline): LNHDA, SQIVND (reference sequence). CDR3 length: 16 amino acids. In nucleotides, the CDR3 is TGTGCCAGTAACCTATTTAGGACAGGAAACACCGGGGAGCTGTTTTTT. Protein: CASNLFRTGNTGELFF.

This clonotype was counted only a few times. The chain is built from TRBV5-6 and TRBJ1-3; D remains ambiguous. The CDR3 is made up of 14 amino acids. V was trimmed by 0 bases and J by 2 bases, leaving 6 bases between them. Germline V CDR1 and CDR2: SGHDT, YYEEEE. The chain's CDR3 is CASSLEQPGNTIYF. CDR3 sequence (DNA): TGTGCCAGCAGCTTGGAACAGCCTGGAAACACCATATATTTT.

Many counts were recorded for this clonotype. The rearrangement uses TRBV12-3 or TRBV12-4 and TRBJ2-1; tentative D call: TRBD2 (6 bases). The CDR3 consists of 15 residues. The V gene lost 3 bases and the J gene lost 4 bases, with 13 bases spanning the gap. The CDR3 region has the DNA TGTGCCAGCAGTTTGGGGCGGGGTTGGTACAATGAGCAGTTCTTC. This translates into CASSLGRGWYNEQFF.

CDR3 protein: CASNLLTSGHPNTGELFF. The CDR3 bases are TGTGCCAGCAATCTTTTGACTAGCGGCCACCCGAACACCGGGGAGCTGTTTTTT. The chain couples TRBV27 to TRBJ2-2; 9 bases match TRBD2. There are 18 residues in the CDR3. In germline, CDR1 is MNHEY, CDR2 SMNVEV (reference sequence). The junction had 12 bases not matched to a gene; V was cut back by 7 bases and J by 0 bases.